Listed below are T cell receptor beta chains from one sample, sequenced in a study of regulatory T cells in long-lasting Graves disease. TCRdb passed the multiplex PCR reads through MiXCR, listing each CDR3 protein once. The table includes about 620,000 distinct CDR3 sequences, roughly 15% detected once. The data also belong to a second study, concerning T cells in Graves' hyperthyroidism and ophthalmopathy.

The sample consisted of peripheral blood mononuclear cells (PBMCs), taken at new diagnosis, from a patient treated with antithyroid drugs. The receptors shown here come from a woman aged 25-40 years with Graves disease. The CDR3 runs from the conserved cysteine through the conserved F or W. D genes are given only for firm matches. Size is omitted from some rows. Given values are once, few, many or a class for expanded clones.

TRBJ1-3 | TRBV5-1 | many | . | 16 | CASSRSGWNSGNTIYF | TGCGCCAGCAGCCGTTCCGGCTGGAACTCTGGAAACACCATATATTTT
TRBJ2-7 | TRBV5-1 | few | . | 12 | CASPPWEAEQYF | TGCGCCAGCCCTCCCTGGGAGGCCGAGCAGTACTTC
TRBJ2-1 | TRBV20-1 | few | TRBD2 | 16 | CSAVRLADQAYNEQFF | TGCAGTGCTGTAAGACTAGCGGACCAGGCCTACAATGAGCAGTTCTTC
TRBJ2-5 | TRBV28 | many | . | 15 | CASSPPRALGETQYF | TGTGCCAGCAGCCCACCCCGGGCGTTAGGAGAGACCCAGTACTTC
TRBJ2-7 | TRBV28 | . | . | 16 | CASSSVQSYQALGQYF | TGTGCCAGCAGTTCAGTCCAATCATACCAAGCCTTAGGGCAGTACTTC
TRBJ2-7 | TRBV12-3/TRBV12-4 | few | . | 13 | CASSPGDSGEQYF | TGTGCCAGCAGTCCCGGGGACTCGGGGGAGCAGTACTTC
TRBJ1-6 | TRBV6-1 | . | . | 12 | CASSQPVSPLHF | TGTGCCAGCAGCCAACCGGTCTCACCCCTCCACTTT
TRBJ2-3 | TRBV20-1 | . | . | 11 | CSAGKTDTQYF | TGCAGTGCTGGGAAAACAGATACGCAGTATTTT
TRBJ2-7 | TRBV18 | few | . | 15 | CASSPTGTLSYEQYF | TGTGCCAGCTCACCAACAGGGACATTATCCTACGAGCAGTACTTC
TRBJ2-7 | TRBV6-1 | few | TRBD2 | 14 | CASTVAGGFYEQYF | TGTGCCAGCACGGTAGCGGGAGGGTTCTACGAGCAGTACTTC
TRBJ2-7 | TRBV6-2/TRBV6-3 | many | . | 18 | CASSYSRRGPSKSLEQYF | TGTGCCAGCAGTTACAGTCGTAGGGGACCGAGTAAATCCCTCGAGCAGTACTTC
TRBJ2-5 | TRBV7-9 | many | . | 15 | CASSLSPTVQETQYF | TGTGCCAGCAGCTTATCCCCGACGGTCCAAGAGACCCAGTACTTC
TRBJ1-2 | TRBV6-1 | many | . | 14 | CASTRRGQGNGYTF | TGTGCCAGCACGAGACGGGGGCAGGGTAATGGCTACACCTTC
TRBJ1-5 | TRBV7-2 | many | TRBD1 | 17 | CASSLAHGQGNNQPQHF | TGTGCCAGCAGCTTAGCCCATGGACAGGGCAACAATCAGCCCCAGCATTTT
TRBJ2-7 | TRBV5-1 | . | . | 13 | CASSLLPAYEQYF | TGCGCCAGCAGCTTGCTTCCGGCCTACGAGCAGTACTTC
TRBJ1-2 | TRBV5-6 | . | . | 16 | CASSLVRAGRNYGYTF | TGTGCCAGCAGCTTGGTTCGGGCAGGACGTAACTATGGCTACACCTTC
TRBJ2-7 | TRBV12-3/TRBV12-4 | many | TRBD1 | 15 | CASSASGTGRIEQYF | TGTGCCAGCAGTGCCTCCGGGACAGGACGGATCGAGCAGTACTTC
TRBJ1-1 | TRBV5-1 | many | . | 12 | CASSLAAGRAFF | TGCGCCAGCAGCTTGGCCGCAGGGCGAGCTTTCTTT
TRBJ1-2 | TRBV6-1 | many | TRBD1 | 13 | CASSKGQSYGYTF | TGTGCCAGCAGCAAGGGACAGAGTTATGGCTACACCTTC
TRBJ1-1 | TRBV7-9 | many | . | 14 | CASSTWGGNTEAFF | TGTGCCAGCAGCACGTGGGGGGGGAACACTGAAGCTTTCTTT
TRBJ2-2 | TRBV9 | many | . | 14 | CASSPGIPGGELFF | TGTGCCAGCAGCCCCGGTATCCCGGGCGGGGAGCTGTTTTTT
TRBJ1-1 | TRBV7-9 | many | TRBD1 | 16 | CASTRYLEQGAVEAFF | TGTGCCAGCACCCGATATCTAGAACAGGGGGCGGTTGAAGCTTTCTTT
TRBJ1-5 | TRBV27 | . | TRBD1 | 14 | CASSSTGFNQPQHF | TGTGCCAGCAGTTCGACAGGGTTCAATCAGCCCCAGCATTTT
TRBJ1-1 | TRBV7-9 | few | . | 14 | CASSWGSGDTEAFF | TGTGCCAGCAGCTGGGGCAGTGGTGACACTGAAGCTTTCTTT
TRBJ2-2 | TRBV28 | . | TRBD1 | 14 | CASAYRGNTGELFF | TGTGCCAGCGCTTACAGGGGGAACACCGGGGAGCTGTTTTTT
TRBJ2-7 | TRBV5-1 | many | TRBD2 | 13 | CASSSGLAGEQYF | TGCGCCAGCAGCTCGGGACTAGCGGGGGAGCAGTACTTC
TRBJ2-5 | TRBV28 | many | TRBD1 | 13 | CASQRQGLETQYF | TGTGCCAGCCAGAGACAGGGTCTAGAGACCCAGTACTTC
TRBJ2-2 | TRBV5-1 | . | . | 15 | CASISGPLNTGELFF | TGCGCCAGCATCAGCGGGCCGCTGAACACCGGGGAGCTGTTTTTT
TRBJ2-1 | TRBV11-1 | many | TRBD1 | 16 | CASSSKGTGTYNEQFF | TGTGCCAGCAGCTCGAAAGGGACAGGGACTTACAATGAGCAGTTCTTC
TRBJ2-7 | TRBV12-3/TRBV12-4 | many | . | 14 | CASSPDIPVHEQYF | TGTGCCAGCAGCCCCGACATCCCCGTCCACGAGCAGTACTTC
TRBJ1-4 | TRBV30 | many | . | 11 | CAWSVGGDSIF | TGTGCCTGGAGTGTCGGTGGCGACAGTATCTTT
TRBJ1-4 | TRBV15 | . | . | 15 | CATSRDFRMIEKLFF | TGTGCCACCAGCAGAGATTTCAGGATGATTGAAAAACTGTTTTTT
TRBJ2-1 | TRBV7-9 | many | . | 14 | CASSLGAGLHEQFF | TGTGCCAGCAGCTTAGGGGCGGGATTGCATGAGCAGTTCTTC
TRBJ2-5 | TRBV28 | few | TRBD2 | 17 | CASSLPRLAGRQETQYF | TGTGCCAGCAGTCTCCCCCGACTAGCGGGCCGACAAGAGACCCAGTACTTC
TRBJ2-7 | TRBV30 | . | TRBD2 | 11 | CAGGVNYEQYF | TGTGCCGGGGGGGTAAACTACGAGCAGTACTTC
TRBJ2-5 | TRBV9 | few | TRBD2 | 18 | CASSVGTSIGEYQETQYF | TGTGCCAGCAGCGTAGGGACTAGCATTGGGGAGTACCAAGAGACCCAGTACTTC
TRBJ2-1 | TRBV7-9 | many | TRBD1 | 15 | CASSQRTGIYNEQFF | TGTGCCAGCAGCCAAAGGACAGGGATATACAATGAGCAGTTCTTC
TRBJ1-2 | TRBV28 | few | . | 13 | CASSLYGYDGYTF | TGTGCCAGCAGTTTATATGGGTACGATGGCTACACCTTC
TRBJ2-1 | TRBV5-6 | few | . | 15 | CASSLLSVAWGEQFF | TGTGCCAGCAGCTTGTTGTCCGTGGCGTGGGGTGAGCAGTTCTTC
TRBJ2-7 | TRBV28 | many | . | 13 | CASSLGQDYEQYF | TGTGCCAGCAGTTTGGGTCAAGACTACGAGCAGTACTTC
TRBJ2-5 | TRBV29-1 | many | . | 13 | CSVDTDPGLTQYF | TGCAGCGTTGATACCGACCCCGGGTTGACCCAGTACTTC
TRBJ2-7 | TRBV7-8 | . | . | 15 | CASSLTGRSSHEQYF | TGTGCCAGCAGCCTTACAGGAAGGTCCAGCCACGAGCAGTACTTC
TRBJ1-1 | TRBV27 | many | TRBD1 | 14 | CASSLQGGGTEAFF | TGTGCCAGCAGCTTACAGGGGGGAGGGACTGAAGCTTTCTTT
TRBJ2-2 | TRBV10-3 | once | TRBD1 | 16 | CAISSPDRANTGELFF | TGTGCCATCAGTTCACCGGACAGGGCGAACACCGGGGAGCTGTTTTTT
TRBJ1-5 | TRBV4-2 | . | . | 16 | CASSQGDGASNQPQHF | TGTGCCAGCAGCCAAGGGGACGGAGCTAGCAATCAGCCCCAGCATTTT
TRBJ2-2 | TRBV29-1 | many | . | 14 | CSVVSAANTGELFF | TGCAGCGTTGTTTCAGCGGCCAACACCGGGGAGCTGTTTTTT
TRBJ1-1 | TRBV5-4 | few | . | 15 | CASSPSPARSTEAFF | TGTGCCAGCAGTCCCTCACCTGCCAGGTCCACTGAAGCTTTCTTT
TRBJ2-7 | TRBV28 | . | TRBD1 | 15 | CASSQGGQGPYEQYF | TGTGCCAGCAGCCAAGGGGGACAGGGACCCTACGAGCAGTACTTC
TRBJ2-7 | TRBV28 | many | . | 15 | CASIGGGGVSYEQYF | TGTGCCAGCATTGGGGGAGGAGGAGTTTCCTACGAGCAGTACTTC
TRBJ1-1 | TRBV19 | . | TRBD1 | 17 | CASSDRDRGLMNTEAFF | TGTGCCAGTAGTGACCGGGACAGGGGACTTATGAACACTGAAGCTTTCTTT
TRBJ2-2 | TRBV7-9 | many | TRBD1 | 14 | CASSDRGHTGELFF | TGTGCCAGCAGCGACAGGGGGCACACCGGGGAGCTGTTTTTT
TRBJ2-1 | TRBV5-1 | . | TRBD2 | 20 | CASSLGIPGTSGKKRNEQFF | TGCGCCAGCAGCTTGGGAATCCCCGGGACTAGCGGGAAGAAGAGGAATGAGCAGTTCTTC
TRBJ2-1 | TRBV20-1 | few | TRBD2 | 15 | CSAWLPGGRVDEQFF | TGCAGTGCTTGGCTCCCCGGCGGGAGGGTCGATGAGCAGTTCTTC
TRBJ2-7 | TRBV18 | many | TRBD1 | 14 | CASSPGTESYEQYF | TGTGCCAGCTCACCCGGGACAGAGAGCTACGAGCAGTACTTC
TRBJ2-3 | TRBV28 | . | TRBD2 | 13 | CASLGAGADTQYF | TGTGCCAGCCTGGGAGCGGGGGCAGATACGCAGTATTTT
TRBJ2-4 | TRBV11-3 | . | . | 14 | CASSLAGTGSIQYF | TGTGCCAGCAGCTTAGCGGGAACAGGGAGCATTCAGTACTTC
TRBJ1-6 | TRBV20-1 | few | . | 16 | CSAHPPSGLSNSPLHF | TGCAGTGCCCACCCCCCCAGCGGGTTGTCTAATTCACCCCTCCACTTT
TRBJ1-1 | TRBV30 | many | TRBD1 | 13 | CAWSWTGIVLAFF | TGTGCCTGGAGTTGGACAGGGATTGTATTAGCTTTCTTT
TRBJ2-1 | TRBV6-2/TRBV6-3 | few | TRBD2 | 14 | CASSYAQWTSDKFF | TGTGCCAGCAGTTACGCCCAATGGACTAGCGATAAGTTCTTC
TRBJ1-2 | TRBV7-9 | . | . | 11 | CASSQAGGYTF | TGTGCCAGCAGCCAAGCCGGTGGCTACACCTTC